This is a list of T cell receptor beta chains from one sample in a study of regulatory T cells in long-lasting Graves disease. TCRdb fed the multiplex PCR reads into MiXCR, producing one record per CDR3 protein. The sample consists of more than 300,000 distinct CDR3 sequences, roughly a fifth of them appearing once. The material was peripheral blood mononuclear cells (PBMCs), obtained when the disease was refractory, from a patient treated with antithyroid drugs. The receptors were sampled from a female donor with Graves disease. Each CDR3 is given with its conserved first and last residue. The order of the fields is V gene, clone size, CDR3 protein. Clone size is given for some rows only: seen once, a few or many times, or a class if the clone is expanded.

V gene: TRBV28; clone size: many; CDR3 protein: CASSFPVKDEAFF
V gene: TRBV12-3/TRBV12-4; clone size: few; CDR3 protein: CASSLRGGGSDTQYF
V gene: TRBV11-3; clone size: many; CDR3 protein: CASSLDRGAFF
V gene: TRBV11-1; clone size: NA; CDR3 protein: CASSLTDSLSTGELFF
V gene: TRBV28; clone size: many; CDR3 protein: CASSFTSAQSSYEQYF
V gene: TRBV11-2; clone size: many; CDR3 protein: CASSQTGDSSYEQYF
V gene: TRBV28; clone size: many; CDR3 protein: CASSSDRGAETQYF
V gene: TRBV6-2/TRBV6-3; clone size: NA; CDR3 protein: CASRPTRGAYEQYF
V gene: TRBV7-9; clone size: NA; CDR3 protein: CASSLDHLGNEQFF
V gene: TRBV11-2; clone size: few; CDR3 protein: CASSLDRNSGNTIYF
V gene: TRBV20-1; clone size: few; CDR3 protein: CSAGGQNYGYTF
V gene: TRBV11-2; clone size: few; CDR3 protein: CASSPGRGTDTQYF
V gene: TRBV30; clone size: many; CDR3 protein: CAWSVQTRGGYTF
V gene: TRBV11-3; clone size: few; CDR3 protein: CASSLEGGVGIGEQFF
V gene: TRBV10-3; clone size: many; CDR3 protein: CAISERPDSETQYF
V gene: TRBV10-3; clone size: NA; CDR3 protein: CAISGPGEAFF
V gene: TRBV12-3/TRBV12-4; clone size: many; CDR3 protein: CASSSTSGGDQETQYF
V gene: TRBV7-2; clone size: many; CDR3 protein: CASSLTPQGSYEQYF
V gene: TRBV6-1; clone size: many; CDR3 protein: CASTTTGQGGIYSNQPQHF
V gene: TRBV7-9; clone size: NA; CDR3 protein: CASSFREGYEKLFF
V gene: TRBV20-1; clone size: NA; CDR3 protein: CSAPLPGFGNTIYF
V gene: TRBV6-5; clone size: many; CDR3 protein: CASSYSGPPEQYF
V gene: TRBV28; clone size: few; CDR3 protein: CASSLRTSGRLEQYF
V gene: TRBV11-3; clone size: few; CDR3 protein: CASSSPPKGSPLHF
V gene: TRBV7-9; clone size: few; CDR3 protein: CASSLRQGGEKLFF
V gene: TRBV6-5; clone size: few; CDR3 protein: CASSYGGMGYEQYF
V gene: TRBV4-1; clone size: NA; CDR3 protein: CASSQPQGGTEAFF
V gene: TRBV20-1; clone size: NA; CDR3 protein: CSFRDRGSGNTIYF
V gene: TRBV11-2; clone size: few; CDR3 protein: CASSLGVRHRGLNQPQHF
V gene: TRBV6-2/TRBV6-3; clone size: few; CDR3 protein: CASSSRRNYGYTF
V gene: TRBV6-1; clone size: NA; CDR3 protein: CASSEGTVIGELFF
V gene: TRBV19; clone size: once; CDR3 protein: CASSPYTGTGNSNQPQHF
V gene: TRBV29-1; clone size: NA; CDR3 protein: CSVGQGGANYGYTF
V gene: TRBV29-1; clone size: NA; CDR3 protein: CSVETVRSAFF
V gene: TRBV5-5; clone size: few; CDR3 protein: CASSFGSGTEAFF
V gene: TRBV20-1; clone size: NA; CDR3 protein: CSAVTSGAKYNEQFF
V gene: TRBV6-1; clone size: few; CDR3 protein: CASKLAGSSYEQYF
V gene: TRBV7-9; clone size: many; CDR3 protein: CARSRDGNEQFF
V gene: TRBV19; clone size: NA; CDR3 protein: CASMAGDAGANVLTF
V gene: TRBV11-2; clone size: many; CDR3 protein: CASRYRAGEQFF
V gene: TRBV7-2; clone size: NA; CDR3 protein: CASSERRMLGGQETQYF
V gene: TRBV9; clone size: NA; CDR3 protein: CASPGGTSEEETQYF
V gene: TRBV28; clone size: few; CDR3 protein: CASSLRGNEQFF
V gene: TRBV7-8; clone size: many; CDR3 protein: CASSPWSPEGETQYF
V gene: TRBV11-1; clone size: NA; CDR3 protein: CASGFQGGWNEQYF
V gene: TRBV28; clone size: NA; CDR3 protein: CASMPIYNSPLHF
V gene: TRBV29-1; clone size: NA; CDR3 protein: CSVQTNSGNTIYF
V gene: TRBV7-2; clone size: many; CDR3 protein: CASSLGGGFQETQYF
V gene: TRBV20-1; clone size: NA; CDR3 protein: CSARDLQGWRETQYF
V gene: TRBV4-3; clone size: NA; CDR3 protein: CASSQDSCIPSECSPLHF